This section outlines one T cell receptor (beta chain) sequence together with its context. What it binds is not known. An input of 0.5 to 1 ug of RNA was subjected to reverse transcription using random hexamers. The CDR3 of TCR beta was amplified by immunoSEQ multiplex PCR across 54 Vbeta and 13 Jbeta. One entry per CDR3 protein results from TCRdb running MiXCR on the immunoSEQ multiplex PCR reads. The sample contains roughly 130,000 distinct CDR3 sequences, approximately 94% of which appear only once. V was pared by 4 bases and J by 2 bases, with 11 bases between. Germline CDR1 SQVTM, CDR2 ANQGSEA. There are 13 residues in the CDR3. The data are from a study of CD8 T cells in Susac syndrome. Whole-study findings and limits: As the study acknowledged, the number of individuals in its TCR sequencing and HLA analysis was relatively small.

From blood CD8+ and CD4+ T cells, the TCR beta chain was sequenced. The patients who served as multiple sclerosis controls were treatment-naive and had stable or active relapsing-remitting disease that fulfilled the revised McDonald criteria. V usage is TRBV29-1 and J usage is TRBJ2-5; D is unresolved. This clonotype originated in a human donor with multiple sclerosis. The sample comprised CD4+ T cells from PBMCs. CDR3 coding DNA: TGCAGCGTTGGCATGTCGGTACAAGAGACCCAGTACTTC. It is translated as CSVGMSVQETQYF.